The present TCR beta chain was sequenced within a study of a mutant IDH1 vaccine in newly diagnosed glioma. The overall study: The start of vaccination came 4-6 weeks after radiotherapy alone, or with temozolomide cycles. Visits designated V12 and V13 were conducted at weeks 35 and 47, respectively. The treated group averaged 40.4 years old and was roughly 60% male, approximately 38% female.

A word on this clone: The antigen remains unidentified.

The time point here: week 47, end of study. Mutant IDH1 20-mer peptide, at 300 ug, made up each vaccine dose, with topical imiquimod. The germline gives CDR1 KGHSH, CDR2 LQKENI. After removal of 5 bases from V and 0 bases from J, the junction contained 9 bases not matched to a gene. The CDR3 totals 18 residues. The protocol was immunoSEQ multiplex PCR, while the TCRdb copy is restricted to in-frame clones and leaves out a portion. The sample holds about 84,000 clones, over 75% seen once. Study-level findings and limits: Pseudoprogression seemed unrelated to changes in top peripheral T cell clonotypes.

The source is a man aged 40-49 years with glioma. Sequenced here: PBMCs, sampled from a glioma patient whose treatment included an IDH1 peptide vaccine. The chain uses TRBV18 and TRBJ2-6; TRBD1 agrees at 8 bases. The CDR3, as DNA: TGTGCCAGCTCATTTGCCGGGACAGGCCCCTCTGGGGCCAACGTCCTGACTTTC. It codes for CASSFAGTGPSGANVLTF.